These 23 T cell receptor beta chains came from one sample sequenced in a study of response to subunit inactivated influenza vaccine. TCRdb analysed the RT-PCR reads with MiXCR anew, one entry per CDR3 protein. The profile shows under 950,000 distinct CDR3 sequences, 20% to 25% of them singletons. Source: PBMCs from blood, taken 5 days after vaccination. The receptors stem from a man between 45 and 60 years old who received an inactivated influenza vaccine.

This clonotype appeared a few times. V and J are TRBV27 and TRBJ2-7; 12 nucleotides match TRBD1. From germline, CDR1 is MNHEY and CDR2 SMNVEV (reference sequence). With V trimmed by 1 base and J by 3 bases, 7 bases remained unmatched. The CDR3 runs 17 residues. CDR3 region: CASSLLPGTGGDYEQYF. CDR3 bases: TGTGCCAGCAGTTTATTACCCGGGACAGGGGGCGACTACGAGCAGTACTTC.

The chain has TRBV5-8 and TRBJ2-7, with no clear D. Trimming stripped 5 bases from V and 5 bases from J, with 17 bases between. The CDR3 consists of 14 residues. Germline V gene data show CDR1 as SGHTS and CDR2 as YDEGEE. The CDR3: CASRSIYSIHEQYF. The CDR3 region has the DNA TGTGCCAGCAGATCCATTTATAGCATCCACGAGCAGTACTTC.

The V and J genes are TRBV14 and TRBJ2-2, with TRBD2 identical over 10 bases. With V trimmed by 9 bases and J by 1 base, 8 bases remained unmatched. The CDR3 consists of 16 residues. Germline V gene lookup returns CDR1 SGHDN and CDR2 FVKESK. Here the CDR3 reads CASRGLAEENTGELFF. CDR3 sequence (DNA): TGTGCCAGTCGCGGACTAGCGGAGGAGAACACCGGGGAGCTGTTTTTT.

There are many counts of this clonotype. This chain connects TRBV12-3 or TRBV12-4 to TRBJ2-7; no clear D gene. The CDR3 is 13 residues long. V gave up 3 bases and J gave up 2 bases, with 8 bases separating them. This CDR3 reads CASSFGPPYEQYF. CDR3 sequence (DNA): TGTGCCAGCAGTTTTGGTCCACCCTACGAGCAGTACTTC.

This clonotype was detected many times. Written as DNA, the CDR3 is TGTGCCAGCAGAGCGGGAGCTCACGGGGAGCTGTTTTTT. Protein: CASRAGAHGELFF. The chain joins TRBV7-2 to TRBJ2-2; 8 bases fit TRBD2. V lost 6 bases, J lost 7 bases, and 4 bases stayed unmatched. Looked up from germline, CDR1 is SGHTA and CDR2 is FQGNSA. The CDR3 loop spans 13 amino acids.

V is TRBV10-3 and J is TRBJ2-7; D might be TRBD1 or TRBD2, each matching 5 bases. The CDR3 extends over 11 amino acids. Germline V CDR1 and CDR2: ENHRY, SYGVKD. V was clipped by 8 bases and J by 3 bases, with 8 bases between them. In DNA, the CDR3 is TGTGCCATCGGGGACGACTACGAGCAGTACTTC. Protein: CAIGDDYEQYF.

The CDR3 sequence: CSVGIGGHTEAFF. DNA of the CDR3: TGCAGCGTTGGCATAGGGGGCCACACTGAAGCTTTCTTT. The V and J genes are TRBV29-1 and TRBJ1-1; the match to TRBD1 covers 7 bases. Germline CDR1 is SQVTM and CDR2 is ANQGSEA. Trimming took 4 bases from V and 3 from J; bases not matched to a gene: 5. The CDR3 covers 13 residues.

The chain couples TRBV6-1 to TRBJ2-5; D is undetermined. Germline-derived CDR1 and CDR2 are MNHNS and SASEGT. V gave up 4 bases and J gave up 2 bases, with 11 bases separating them. The CDR3 is 14 amino acids. CDR3 in amino acids: CASSAWAAQETQYF. CDR3 DNA sequence: TGTGCCAGCAGTGCGTGGGCAGCACAAGAGACCCAGTACTTC.

This clonotype was detected only a few times. The CDR3 coding sequence is TGTGCCAGCAGCCCCGACTACCTCCTTTCATACGAGCAGTACTTC. Encoded protein: CASSPDYLLSYEQYF. This chain links TRBV7-9 with TRBJ2-7; D is possibly TRBD2 (5 bases). The CDR3 extends over 15 amino acids. V lost 5 bases to trimming and J lost 4 bases, with 18 bases between them. In germline, CDR1 is SEHNR, CDR2 FQNEAQ (reference sequence).

Ten or more counts support this clonotype. The chain joins TRBV7-9 to TRBJ2-2; D is ambiguous. With 1 base removed from V and 4 bases from J, the gap between germline ends came to 4 bases. The germline CDR1 and CDR2 sequences are SEHNR and FQNEAQ (reference sequence). This CDR3 has 13 amino acids. The CDR3 protein is CASSLGATGELFF. For the CDR3, the DNA is TGTGCCAGCAGCTTAGGGGCCACCGGGGAGCTGTTTTTT. Filled out from reference TRBV7-9 and TRBJ2-2, the complete variable domain reads DTGVSQNPRHKITKRGQNVTFRCDPISEHNRLYWYRQTLGQGPEFLTYFQNEAQLEKSRLLSDRFSAERPKGSFSTLEIQRTEQGDSAMYLCASSLGATGELFFGEGSRLTVL.

The rearrangement uses TRBV6-2 or TRBV6-3 and TRBJ2-2; no definite D call. The CDR3 covers 13 residues. Germline V lookup: CDR1 MNHEY, CDR2 SVGEGT. V lost 2 bases and J 5 bases, leaving 6 bases between the germline ends. The CDR3 loop is CASSYKVTGELFF. DNA for the CDR3: TGTGCCAGCAGTTACAAAGTTACCGGGGAGCTGTTTTTT.

This chain uses TRBV7-8 with TRBJ2-1; D not certain. Germline V gives CDR1 SGHVS, CDR2 FQNEAQ. Between the trimmed V and J ends, which lost 1 base and 8 bases, there was a span of 15 bases. The CDR3 is made up of 15 amino acids. The CDR3 DNA reads TGTGCCAGCAGCTTAGGCCGAGGTGGGTATTATGAGCAGTTCTTC. Protein product: CASSLGRGGYYEQFF.

The CDR3 coding sequence is TGTGCCAGCAGTTACGTCCGCACCTCTGGGGCCAACGTCCTGACTTTC. It translates to CASSYVRTSGANVLTF. The chain links TRBV6-5 to TRBJ2-6; D uncertain. V dropped 2 bases and J dropped 0 bases, with 8 bases sitting between them. Germline V gives CDR1 MNHEY, CDR2 SVGAGI. The CDR3 contains 16 residues.

The chain is built from TRBV29-1 and TRBJ1-1; 8 bases are a match to TRBD1. V lost 7 bases, J lost 4 bases, and 5 bases stayed unmatched. The CDR3 spans 12 residues. Germline CDR1 is SQVTM and CDR2 is ANQGSEA. CDR3 nucleotide sequence: TGCAGCGCCCCCGGACAGGGCACTGAAGCTTTCTTT. This encodes CSAPGQGTEAFF.

This clonotype was detected only a few times. V gene TRBV6-1 combines with J gene TRBJ2-4; TRBD2 agrees at 12 bases. The V gene end was trimmed by 7 bases and the J gene end by 3 bases; junction bases not matched to a gene: 10. Germline V gene lookup returns CDR1 MNHNS and CDR2 SASEGT. The CDR3 has 17 amino acids. CDR3 nucleotides: TGTGCCAGCATCCCGCTACGACTAGCGGGAGTCAAAAACATTCAGTACTTC. This encodes CASIPLRLAGVKNIQYF.

This chain connects TRBV7-7 to TRBJ2-7; D unresolved. V gave up 3 bases and J gave up 0 bases, with 9 bases separating them. The germline V gene encodes CDR1 SSHAT and CDR2 FNYEAQ (reference sequence). This CDR3 spans 14 amino acids. CDR3 region: CASSFPDHSYEQYF. Here the CDR3 DNA reads TGTGCCAGCAGCTTCCCGGACCACTCCTACGAGCAGTACTTC.

The rearrangement uses TRBV10-3 and TRBJ2-3; 9 bases agree with TRBD2. Germline trimming cut 5 bases from V and 2 bases from J; bases unmatched to any gene: 8. The CDR3 sequence is 16 residues long. CDR1 and CDR2 from the germline V gene are ENHRY and SYGVKD. CDR3 in amino acids: CAISNRAGLATDTQYF. The CDR3 DNA sequence: TGTGCCATCAGTAACCGAGCGGGACTAGCCACAGATACGCAGTATTTT.

There are a few counts of this clonotype. The chain couples TRBV29-1 to TRBJ2-1, with 8 nucleotides matching TRBD2. V dropped 6 bases and J dropped 5; count of bases not matched to a gene: 6. This CDR3 has 13 amino acids. Per the germline V gene, CDR1 is SQVTM and CDR2 is ANQGSEA. CDR3 coding DNA: TGCAGCGTGGCGGTACTAGCGGACAATGAGCAGTTCTTC. Translation: CSVAVLADNEQFF.

The count of this clonotype is one. This sequence joins TRBV7-3 and TRBJ2-3; D gene uncertain. Germline V gene sequence: CDR1 SGHTA, CDR2 FQGTGA. The CDR3 sequence is 15 residues long. With 4 bases removed from V and 4 bases from J, the gap between germline ends came to 15 bases. Here the CDR3 reads CASSSQVGRSDTQYF. As DNA, the CDR3 is TGTGCCAGCAGCTCCCAAGTAGGGCGGTCAGATACGCAGTATTTT.

This clonotype appeared a few times. The chain recombines TRBV29-1 with TRBJ2-7; D is possibly TRBD1 or TRBD2 (5 bases each). The CDR3 loop spans 14 amino acids. Trimming pared 0 bases from V and 6 bases from J, leaving 15 bases between. Germline V gene data show CDR1 as SQVTM and CDR2 as ANQGSEA. This CDR3 reads CSVEDRGRVGEQYF. The CDR3 nucleotides read TGCAGCGTTGAAGATCGGGGCAGGGTCGGCGAGCAGTACTTC.

This clonotype occurred a few times. This chain uses TRBV12-3 or TRBV12-4 with TRBJ1-3, with D unresolved. The V gene lost 5 bases and the J gene lost 4 bases, with 6 bases spanning the gap. The CDR3 is made up of 12 amino acids. CDR3 sequence reads: CASSTTGNTIYF. As DNA, the CDR3 is TGTGCCAGCAGTACAACCGGAAACACCATATATTTT.

There are a few counts of this clonotype. The chain is built from TRBV12-3 or TRBV12-4 and TRBJ1-4; perhaps TRBD1 as D (5 bases). V gave up 5 bases and J gave up 0 bases, with 7 bases separating them. This CDR3 region has 14 residues. The CDR3 bases are TGTGCCAGCAGTGTGACAGCAACTAATGAAAAACTGTTTTTT. Protein product: CASSVTATNEKLFF.

This clonotype was seen more than once but under ten times. The chain has TRBV11-2 and TRBJ2-3; D gene unclear. The CDR3 sequence is 17 residues long. V was trimmed by 3 bases and J by 1 base, leaving 17 bases between them. CDR1 is SGHAT, CDR2 FQNNGV, per germline. This CDR3 is CASSFDNSYWGTDTQYF. The CDR3 DNA reads TGTGCCAGCAGCTTCGACAACTCCTATTGGGGCACAGATACGCAGTATTTT.